The source of this T cell receptor beta chain is a study of blood T cell repertoires in COVID-19. Study background: From the United States, Italy and Spain came samples of acute and convalescent COVID-19. T cells, B-cell-depleted T cells, or PBMCs provided the cDNA or gDNA that served as material.

Authors' data handling: Reference gene primer amplification in the assay estimated nucleated cell counts. The assay was immunoSEQ multiplex PCR, and TCRdb's table has in-frame clones only and misses some. Clone size and V and J calls were adopted from that table, with D and trimming inferred from the DNA. Of some 100,000 clones listed, 88% are singletons. The germline gives CDR1 LGHNA, CDR2 YSLEER. With 4 bases removed from V and 4 bases from J, the gap between germline ends came to 18 bases. This CDR3 region has 16 residues. The receptor's source is a woman older than 75 with active COVID-19. The chain combines TRBV4-3 with TRBJ2-3; no reliable D call. What was sequenced was peripheral blood. CDR3 in DNA: TGCGCCAGCAGCCCGGGTGCGAATTTGGCGGCAGATACGCAGTATTTT. The encoded protein is CASSPGANLAADTQYF.